These 8 T cell receptor beta chains share one sample of origin, sequenced in a study of blood T cells in healthy people across ages. A second PCR of roughly 7 to 11 cycles used a sample-barcoded 5' primer and a J-beta primer mix. TCRdb reprocessed the 5' RACE reads via MiXCR and lists one record per CDR3 protein. This table has 1.4 million or so distinct CDR3 sequences, approximately 42% appearing once. Sequencing was performed on blood. The receptors were gathered from a woman between 18 and 29 years old in good health.

The chain is built from TRBV21-1 and TRBJ2-4; the table's D gene call, TRBD1, was not cross checked with the DNA. The J call may be incorrect, as the DNA end agrees better with TRBJ2-5. TRBV21-1 is reported as a pseudogene. The CDR3 totals 18 residues. The CDR3 DNA reads TGTGCCAGCAGCTTCCTCACCAGGACATCTTCGGGATGCGAGACCCAGTACTTC. Translation gives CASSFLTRTSSGCETQYF.

The V call is TRBV6-5, the J call TRBJ1-2, with 10 bases fitting TRBD1. Germline V lookup: CDR1 MNHEY, CDR2 SVGAGI. The CDR3 consists of 16 residues. The J segment lost 4 bases and the V segment lost 6 bases, leaving 11 bases of the junction unmatched. CDR3 loop: CASSNIEGQGSYGYTF. The DNA for the CDR3 is TGTGCCAGCAGCAATATCGAGGGACAGGGGAGCTATGGCTACACCTTC.

This clonotype appeared a few times. V and J are TRBV6-5 and TRBJ2-1; maybe TRBD2 (7 bases). V was pared by 5 bases and J by 7 bases, with 15 bases between. The CDR3 is 14 residues long. Germline CDR1 MNHEY, CDR2 SVGAGI. The CDR3: CASSHAGGANEQFF. The CDR3 coding sequence is TGTGCCAGCAGTCACGCTGGGGGGGCGAATGAGCAGTTCTTC.

This clonotype was seen only a few times. The chain employs TRBV6-5 and TRBJ1-2, with 7 nucleotides matching TRBD1. In germline, CDR1 is MNHEY, CDR2 SVGAGI. V shed 7 bases, J shed 4 bases, and the junction held 12 bases outside the gene matches. The CDR3 sequence is 15 residues long. The CDR3 spells CASTLRTGVGYGYTF. CDR3 in DNA: TGTGCCAGCACTCTCAGGACAGGAGTAGGCTATGGCTACACCTTC.

This clonotype appeared a few times. This chain joins TRBV10-3 and TRBJ2-1; D uncertain. The germline CDR1 and CDR2 sequences are ENHRY and SYGVKD. The germline V and J ends were trimmed by 5 bases and 1 base, with 9 bases remaining between them. The CDR3 sequence is 14 residues long. This CDR3 is CAISPLGSYNEQFF. CDR3 nucleotides: TGTGCCATCAGTCCGTTAGGGTCCTACAATGAGCAGTTCTTC.

This clonotype was observed many times. At one boundary the junction diverges from the germline segment, which might be a read error. The chain links TRBV7-9 to TRBJ1-1, with 7 bases lining up with TRBD1. This CDR3 has 15 residues. Germline V lookup: CDR1 SEHNR, CDR2 FQNEAQ (reference sequence). In DNA, the CDR3 is TGTGCCAGCAGTTTAGGGGGCGGCGGAAACACTGAAGCTTTCTTT. Its translation: CASSLGGGGNTEAFF. The whole variable domain, filled in from reference TRBV7-9 and TRBJ1-1, reads DTGVSQNPRHKITKRGQNVTFRCDPISEHNRLYWYRQTLGQGPEFLTYFQNEAQLEKSRLLSDRFSAERPKGSFSTLEIQRTEQGDSAMYLCASSLGGGGNTEAFFGQGTRLTVV.

This clonotype was counted between two and nine times. The chain couples TRBV18 to TRBJ1-6, with a possible D match to TRBD1 (5 bases). Germline CDR1 is KGHSH and CDR2 is LQKENI. This CDR3 region has 13 residues. V was clipped by 4 bases and J by 8 bases, with 9 bases between them. The CDR3 DNA is TGTGCCAGCTCACGGGGCAGGGATTCACCCCTCCACTTT. Protein product: CASSRGRDSPLHF.

This clonotype was picked up a small number of times. This chain joins TRBV5-1 and TRBJ1-5, with D perhaps TRBD1 (6 bases). The germline V gene has CDR1 SGHRS and CDR2 YFSETQ. The CDR3 is made up of 15 amino acids. The germline V and J ends were trimmed by 0 bases and 2 bases, with 9 bases remaining between them. The CDR3 bases are TGCGCCAGCAGCTTGGGGGGACATGGCAATCAGCCCCAGCATTTT. Amino acids: CASSLGGHGNQPQHF. Variable domain in full (rest from reference TRBV5-1 and TRBJ1-5): KAGVTQTPRYLIKTRGQQVTLSCSPISGHRSVSWYQQTPGQGLQFLFEYFSETQRNKGNFPGRFSGRQFSNSRSEMNVSTLELGDSALYLCASSLGGHGNQPQHFGDGTRLSIL.